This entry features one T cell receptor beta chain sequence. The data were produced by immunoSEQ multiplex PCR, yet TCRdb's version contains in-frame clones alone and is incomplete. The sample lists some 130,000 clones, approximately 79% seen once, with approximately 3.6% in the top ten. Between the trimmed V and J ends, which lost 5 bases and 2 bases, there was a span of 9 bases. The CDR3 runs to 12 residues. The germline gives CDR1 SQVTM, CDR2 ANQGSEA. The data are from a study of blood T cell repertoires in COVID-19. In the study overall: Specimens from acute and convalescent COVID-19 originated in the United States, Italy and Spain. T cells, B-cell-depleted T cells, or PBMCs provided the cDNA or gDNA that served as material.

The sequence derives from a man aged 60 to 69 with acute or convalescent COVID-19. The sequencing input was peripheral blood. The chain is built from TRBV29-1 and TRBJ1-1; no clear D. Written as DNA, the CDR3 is TGCAGCGTTACCGGGGATAACACTGAAGCTTTCTTT. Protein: CSVTGDNTEAFF.